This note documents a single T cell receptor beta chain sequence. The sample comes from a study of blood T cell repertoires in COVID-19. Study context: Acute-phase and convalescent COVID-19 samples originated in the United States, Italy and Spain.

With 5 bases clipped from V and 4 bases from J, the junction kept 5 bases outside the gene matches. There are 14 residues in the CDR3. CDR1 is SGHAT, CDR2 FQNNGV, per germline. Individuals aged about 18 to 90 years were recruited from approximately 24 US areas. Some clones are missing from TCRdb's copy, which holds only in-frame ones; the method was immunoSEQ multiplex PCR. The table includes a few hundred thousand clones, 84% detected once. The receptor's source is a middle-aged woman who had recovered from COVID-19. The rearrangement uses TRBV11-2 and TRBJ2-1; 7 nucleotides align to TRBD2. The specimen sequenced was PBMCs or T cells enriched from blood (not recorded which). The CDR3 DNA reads TGTGCCAGCAGCAGGAGGGAGGGGTACAATGAGCAGTTCTTC. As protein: CASSRREGYNEQFF.